This T cell receptor (beta chain) emerged from a study of blood T cells in healthy people across ages. This clonotype was observed a handful of times. Its antigen is currently unknown. The second PCR ran roughly 6 to 11 cycles with a sample-barcoded 5' primer and J-beta primers. From the 5' RACE reads, TCRdb called clonotypes with MiXCR, one entry per CDR3 protein. The repertoire holds 1.5 million to 2 million distinct CDR3 sequences, 25% to 30% seen once, with 7.7% in the top ten. The germline CDR1 and CDR2 sequences are MDHEN and SYDVKM. The V and J ends lost 4 bases and 6 bases, in that order; junction bases with no gene match: 8. This CDR3 spans 15 amino acids. Study-wide points: Because donor CMV status was unknown, expanded clonotype changes were possibly confounded.

Specimen: blood. The sequence was obtained from a woman in her 30s in good health. This chain connects TRBV28 to TRBJ1-4; 7 bases are shared with TRBD1. The CDR3 is CASSSPVGGHEKLFF. In DNA form, the CDR3 reads TGTGCCAGCAGTTCCCCCGTAGGGGGCCATGAAAAACTGTTTTTT.